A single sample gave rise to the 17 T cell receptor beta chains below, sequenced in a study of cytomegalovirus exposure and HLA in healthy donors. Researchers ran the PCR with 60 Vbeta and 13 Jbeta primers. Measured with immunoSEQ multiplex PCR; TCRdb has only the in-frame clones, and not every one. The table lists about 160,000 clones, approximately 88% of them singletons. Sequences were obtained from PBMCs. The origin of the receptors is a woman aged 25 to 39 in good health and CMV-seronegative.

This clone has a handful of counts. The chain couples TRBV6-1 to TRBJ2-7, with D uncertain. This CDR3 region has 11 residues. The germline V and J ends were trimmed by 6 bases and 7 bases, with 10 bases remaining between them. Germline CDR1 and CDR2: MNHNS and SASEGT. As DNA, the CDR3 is TGTGCCAGCAGGGAGCCCCGGGAGCAGTACTTC. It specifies CASREPREQYF.

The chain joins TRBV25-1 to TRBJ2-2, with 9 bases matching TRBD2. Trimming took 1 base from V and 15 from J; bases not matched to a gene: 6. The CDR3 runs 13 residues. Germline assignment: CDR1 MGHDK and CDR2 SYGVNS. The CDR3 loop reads CASSESAGGPVFF. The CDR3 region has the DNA TGTGCCAGCAGTGAATCGGCGGGGGGGCCGGTGTTTTTT.

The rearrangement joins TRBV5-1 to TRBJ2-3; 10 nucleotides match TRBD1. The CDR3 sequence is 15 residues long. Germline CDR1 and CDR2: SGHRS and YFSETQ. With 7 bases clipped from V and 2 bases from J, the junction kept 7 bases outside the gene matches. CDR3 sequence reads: CASGPTGGITDTQYF. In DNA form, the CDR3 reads TGCGCCAGCGGGCCGACAGGGGGCATCACAGATACGCAGTATTTT.

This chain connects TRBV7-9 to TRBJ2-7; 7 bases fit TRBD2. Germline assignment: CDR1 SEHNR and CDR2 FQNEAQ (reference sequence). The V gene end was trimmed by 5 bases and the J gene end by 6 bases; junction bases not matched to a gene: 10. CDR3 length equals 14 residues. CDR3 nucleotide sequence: TGTGCCAGCAGCCATACTCCCAGGGAGGGCGAGCAGTACTTC. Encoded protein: CASSHTPREGEQYF.

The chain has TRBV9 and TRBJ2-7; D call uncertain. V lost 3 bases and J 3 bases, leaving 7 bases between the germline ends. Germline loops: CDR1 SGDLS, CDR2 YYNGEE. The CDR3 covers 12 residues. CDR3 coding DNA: TGTGCCAGCAGCGGCGTCAACTACGAGCAGTACTTC. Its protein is CASSGVNYEQYF.

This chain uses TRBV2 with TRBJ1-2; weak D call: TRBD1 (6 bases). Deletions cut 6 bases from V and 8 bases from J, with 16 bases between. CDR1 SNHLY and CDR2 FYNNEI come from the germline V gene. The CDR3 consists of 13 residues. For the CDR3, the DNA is TGTGCCAGCAGGCCAGGGACAATAGGCGGCTACACCTTC. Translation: CASRPGTIGGYTF.

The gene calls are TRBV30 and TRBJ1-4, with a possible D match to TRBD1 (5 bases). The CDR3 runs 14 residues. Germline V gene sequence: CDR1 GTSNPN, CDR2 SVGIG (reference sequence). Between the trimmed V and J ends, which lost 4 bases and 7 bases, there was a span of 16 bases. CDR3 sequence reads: CAWTVGGESEKLFF. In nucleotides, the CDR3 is TGTGCCTGGACCGTTGGGGGGGAATCTGAAAAACTGTTTTTT.

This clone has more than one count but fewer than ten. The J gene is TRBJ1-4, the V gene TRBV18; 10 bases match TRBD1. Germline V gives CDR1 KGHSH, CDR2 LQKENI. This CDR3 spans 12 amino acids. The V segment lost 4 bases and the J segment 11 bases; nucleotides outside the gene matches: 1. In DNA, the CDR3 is TGTGCCAGCTCACAGACAGGGGGCAAACTGTTTTTT. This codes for CASSQTGGKLFF.

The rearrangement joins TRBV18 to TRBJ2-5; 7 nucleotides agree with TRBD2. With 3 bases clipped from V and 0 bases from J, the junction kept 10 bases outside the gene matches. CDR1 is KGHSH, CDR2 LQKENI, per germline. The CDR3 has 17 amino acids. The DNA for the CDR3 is TGTGCCAGCTCACCTTCACTAGCGCGGTTATACCAAGAGACCCAGTACTTC. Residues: CASSPSLARLYQETQYF.

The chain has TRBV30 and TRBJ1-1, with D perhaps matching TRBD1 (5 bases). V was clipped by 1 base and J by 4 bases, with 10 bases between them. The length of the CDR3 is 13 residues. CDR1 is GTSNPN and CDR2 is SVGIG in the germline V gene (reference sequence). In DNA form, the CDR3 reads TGTGCCTGGAGTGGGCCGGGGGTCACTGAAGCTTTCTTT. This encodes CAWSGPGVTEAFF.

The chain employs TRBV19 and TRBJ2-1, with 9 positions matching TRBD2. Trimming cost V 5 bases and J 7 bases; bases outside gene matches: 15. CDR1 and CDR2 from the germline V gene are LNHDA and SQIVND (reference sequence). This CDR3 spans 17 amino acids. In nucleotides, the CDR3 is TGTGCCAGTAGTCATCCCCCGAGCGGGGGGAGGGTAAATGAGCAGTTCTTC. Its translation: CASSHPPSGGRVNEQFF.

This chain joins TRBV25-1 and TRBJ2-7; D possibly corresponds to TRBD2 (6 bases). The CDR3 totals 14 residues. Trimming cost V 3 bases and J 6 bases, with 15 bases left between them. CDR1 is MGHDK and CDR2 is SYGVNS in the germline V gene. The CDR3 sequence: CASSDDRRRGEQYF. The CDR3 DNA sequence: TGTGCCAGCAGTGATGACAGACGGAGGGGCGAGCAGTACTTC.

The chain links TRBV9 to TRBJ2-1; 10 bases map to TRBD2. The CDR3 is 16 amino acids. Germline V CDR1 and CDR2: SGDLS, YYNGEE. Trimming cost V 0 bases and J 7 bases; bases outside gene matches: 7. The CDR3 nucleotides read TGTGCCAGCAGCGTAGGGTCTAGCGGGGGAGGAAATGAGCAGTTCTTC. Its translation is CASSVGSSGGGNEQFF. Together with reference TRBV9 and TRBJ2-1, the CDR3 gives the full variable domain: DSGVTQTPKHLITATGQRVTLRCSPRSGDLSVYWYQQSLDQGLQFLIQYYNGEERAKGNILERFSAQQFPDLHSELNLSSLELGDSALYFCASSVGSSGGGNEQFFGPGTRLTVL.

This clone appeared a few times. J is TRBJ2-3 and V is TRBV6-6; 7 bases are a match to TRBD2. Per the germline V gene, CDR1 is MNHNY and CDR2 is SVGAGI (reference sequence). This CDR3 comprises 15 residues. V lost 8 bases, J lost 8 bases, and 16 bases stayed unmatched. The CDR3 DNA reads TGTGCCAGCCAATTACCCGGGGGGACTTCGAGTACGCAGTATTTT. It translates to CASQLPGGTSSTQYF.

The CDR3 loop is CASRINGVEGSPLHF. The CDR3 DNA reads as TGTGCCAGTAGGATAAATGGAGTGGAGGGCTCACCCCTCCACTTT. J is TRBJ1-6 and V is TRBV19, with no clear D. The ends were cut back, 6 bases at V and 10 bases at J, with 19 bases in the middle. Per the germline V gene, CDR1 is LNHDA and CDR2 is SQIVND (reference sequence). The CDR3 covers 15 residues.

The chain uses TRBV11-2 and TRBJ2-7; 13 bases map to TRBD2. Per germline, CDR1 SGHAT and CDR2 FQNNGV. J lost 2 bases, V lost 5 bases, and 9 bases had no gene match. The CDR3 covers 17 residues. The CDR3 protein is CASSLGLAGALTYEQYF. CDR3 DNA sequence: TGTGCCAGCAGCCTTGGACTAGCGGGGGCCTTAACCTACGAGCAGTACTTC.

The DNA for the CDR3 is TGTGCCAGCAGCTACCGGACAGGGAAGGTCTATGGCTACACCTTC. Encoded protein: CASSYRTGKVYGYTF. The chain recombines TRBV5-6 with TRBJ1-2, with 8 bases identical to TRBD1. CDR1 SGHDT and CDR2 YYEEEE come from the germline V gene. J was trimmed by 4 bases and V by 3 bases; bases with no gene match: 8. The CDR3 loop spans 15 amino acids.